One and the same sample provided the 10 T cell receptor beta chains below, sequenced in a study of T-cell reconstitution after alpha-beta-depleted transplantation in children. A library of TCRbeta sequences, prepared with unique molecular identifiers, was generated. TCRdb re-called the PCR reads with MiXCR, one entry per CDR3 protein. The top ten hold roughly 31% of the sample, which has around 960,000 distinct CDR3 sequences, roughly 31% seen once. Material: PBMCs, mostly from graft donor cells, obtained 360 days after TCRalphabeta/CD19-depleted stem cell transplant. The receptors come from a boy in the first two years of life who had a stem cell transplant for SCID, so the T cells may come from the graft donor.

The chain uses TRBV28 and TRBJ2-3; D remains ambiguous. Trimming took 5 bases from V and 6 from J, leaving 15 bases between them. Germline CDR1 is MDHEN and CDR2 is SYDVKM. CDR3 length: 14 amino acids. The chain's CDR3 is CASSLPELLDTQYF. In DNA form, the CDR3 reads TGTGCCAGCAGTCTACCGGAGCTTCTGGATACGCAGTATTTT.

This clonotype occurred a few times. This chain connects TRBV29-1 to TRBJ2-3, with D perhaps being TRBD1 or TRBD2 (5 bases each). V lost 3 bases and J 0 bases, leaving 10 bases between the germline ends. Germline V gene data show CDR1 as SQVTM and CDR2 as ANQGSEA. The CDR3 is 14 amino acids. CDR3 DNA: TGCAGCGTTGATCAGGGACCCAGCACAGATACGCAGTATTTT. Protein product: CSVDQGPSTDTQYF.

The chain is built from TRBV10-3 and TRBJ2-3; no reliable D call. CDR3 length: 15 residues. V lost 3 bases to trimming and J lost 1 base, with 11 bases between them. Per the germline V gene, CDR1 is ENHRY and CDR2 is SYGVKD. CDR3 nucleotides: TGTGCCATCAGTGACTCCGGCGTGGGCACAGATACGCAGTATTTT. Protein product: CAISDSGVGTDTQYF.

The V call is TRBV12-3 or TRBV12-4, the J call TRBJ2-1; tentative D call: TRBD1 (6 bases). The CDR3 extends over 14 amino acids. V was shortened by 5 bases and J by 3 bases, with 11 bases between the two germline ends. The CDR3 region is CASSPGTIYNEQFF. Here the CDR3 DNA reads TGTGCCAGCAGTCCCGGGACAATCTACAATGAGCAGTTCTTC.

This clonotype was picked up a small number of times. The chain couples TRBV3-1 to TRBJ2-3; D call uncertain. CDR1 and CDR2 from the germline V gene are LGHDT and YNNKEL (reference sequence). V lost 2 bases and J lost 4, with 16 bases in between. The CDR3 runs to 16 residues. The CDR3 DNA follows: TGTGCCAGCAGCCAAAGGACCCCCGTTAGATCAGATACGCAGTATTTT. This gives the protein CASSQRTPVRSDTQYF.

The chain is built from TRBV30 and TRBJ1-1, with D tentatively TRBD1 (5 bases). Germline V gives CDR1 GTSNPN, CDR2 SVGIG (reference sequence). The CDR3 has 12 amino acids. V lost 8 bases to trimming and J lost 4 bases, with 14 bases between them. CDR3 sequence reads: CAGLGEGTEAFF. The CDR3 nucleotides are TGTGCCGGGCTGGGGGAAGGCACTGAAGCTTTCTTT.

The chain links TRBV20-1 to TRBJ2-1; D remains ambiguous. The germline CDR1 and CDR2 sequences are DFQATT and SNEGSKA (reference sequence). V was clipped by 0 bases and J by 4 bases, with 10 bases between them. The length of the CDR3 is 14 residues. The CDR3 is CSARDLKLYNEQFF. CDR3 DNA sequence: TGCAGTGCTAGAGATTTGAAGCTATACAATGAGCAGTTCTTC.

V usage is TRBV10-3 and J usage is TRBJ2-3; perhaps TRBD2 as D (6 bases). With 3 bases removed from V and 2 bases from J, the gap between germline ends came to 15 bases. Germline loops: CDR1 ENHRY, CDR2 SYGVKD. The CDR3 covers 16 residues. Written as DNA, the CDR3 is TGTGCCATCAGTGAAGGGCACTGGAGGGTCACAGATACGCAGTATTTT. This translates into CAISEGHWRVTDTQYF.

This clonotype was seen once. Written as DNA, the CDR3 is TGTGCCAGCTCACTCCGGGACAGGGGGTTCAATGAGCAGTTCTTC. Amino acids: CASSLRDRGFNEQFF. V and J are TRBV18 and TRBJ2-1; the match to TRBD1 covers 11 bases. Germline lookup yields CDR1 KGHSH and CDR2 LQKENI. This CDR3 is 15 amino acids long. V shed 4 bases and J 6 bases; nucleotides not matched to a gene: 5.

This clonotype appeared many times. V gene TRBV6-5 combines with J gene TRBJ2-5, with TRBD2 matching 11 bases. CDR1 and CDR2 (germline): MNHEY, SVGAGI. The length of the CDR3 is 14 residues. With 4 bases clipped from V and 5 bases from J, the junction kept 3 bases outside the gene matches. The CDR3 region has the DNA TGTGCCAGCAGTTCCCGACTAGCGGGGGAGACCCAGTACTTC. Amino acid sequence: CASSSRLAGETQYF.